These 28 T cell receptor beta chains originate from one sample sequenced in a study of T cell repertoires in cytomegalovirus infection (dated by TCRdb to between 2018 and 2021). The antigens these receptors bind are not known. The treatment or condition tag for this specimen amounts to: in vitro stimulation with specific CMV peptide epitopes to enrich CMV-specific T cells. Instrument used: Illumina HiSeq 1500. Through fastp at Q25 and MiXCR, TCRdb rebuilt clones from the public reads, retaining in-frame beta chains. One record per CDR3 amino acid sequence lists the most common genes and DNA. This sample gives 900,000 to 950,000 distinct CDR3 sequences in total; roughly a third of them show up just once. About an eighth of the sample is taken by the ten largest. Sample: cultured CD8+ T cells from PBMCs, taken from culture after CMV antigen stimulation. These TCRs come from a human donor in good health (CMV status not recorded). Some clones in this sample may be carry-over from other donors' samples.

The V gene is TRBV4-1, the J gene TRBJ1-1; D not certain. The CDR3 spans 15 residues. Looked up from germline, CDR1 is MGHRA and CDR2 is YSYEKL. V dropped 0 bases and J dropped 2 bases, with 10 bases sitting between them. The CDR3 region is CASSQDKGYNTEAFF. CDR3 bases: TGCGCCAGCAGCCAAGATAAGGGCTACAACACTGAAGCTTTCTTT.

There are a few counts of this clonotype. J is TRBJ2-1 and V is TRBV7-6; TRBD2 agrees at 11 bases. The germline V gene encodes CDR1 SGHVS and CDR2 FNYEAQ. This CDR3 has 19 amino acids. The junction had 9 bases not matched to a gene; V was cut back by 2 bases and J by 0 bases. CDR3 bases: TGTGCCAGCAGCTTACTCGCTAGCGGGGGGACAAGCTCCTACAATGAGCAGTTCTTC. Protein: CASSLLASGGTSSYNEQFF.

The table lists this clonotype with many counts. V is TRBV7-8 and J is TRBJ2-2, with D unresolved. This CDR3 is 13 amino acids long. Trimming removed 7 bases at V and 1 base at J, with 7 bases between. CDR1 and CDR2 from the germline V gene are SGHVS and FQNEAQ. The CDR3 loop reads CASISRNTGELFF. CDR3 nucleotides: TGTGCCAGCATTAGCCGGAACACCGGGGAGCTGTTTTTT.

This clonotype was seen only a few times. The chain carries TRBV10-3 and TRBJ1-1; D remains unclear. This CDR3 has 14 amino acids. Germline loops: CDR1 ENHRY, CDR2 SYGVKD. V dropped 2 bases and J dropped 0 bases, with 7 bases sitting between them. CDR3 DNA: TGTGCCATCAGTGAGCGCCTTTTGAACACTGAAGCTTTCTTT. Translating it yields CAISERLLNTEAFF.

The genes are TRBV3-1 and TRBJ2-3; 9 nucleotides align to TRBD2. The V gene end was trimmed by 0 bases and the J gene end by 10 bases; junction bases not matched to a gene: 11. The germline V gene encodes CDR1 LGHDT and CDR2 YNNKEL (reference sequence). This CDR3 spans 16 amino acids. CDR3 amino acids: CASSQDRSGGTRAQYF. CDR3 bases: TGTGCCAGCAGCCAAGATCGAAGCGGGGGGACGAGGGCGCAGTATTTT.

The CDR3 coding sequence is TGTGCCAGCAGTTACTCCGGACAGGGGCGAGGGGCTAATGAAAAACTGTTTTTT. Translating gives CASSYSGQGRGANEKLFF. V gene TRBV6-5 combines with J gene TRBJ1-4, with TRBD1 matching 9 bases. Germline CDR1 is MNHEY and CDR2 is SVGAGI. Germline trimming cut 0 bases from V and 3 bases from J; bases unmatched to any gene: 8. CDR3 size: 18 residues.

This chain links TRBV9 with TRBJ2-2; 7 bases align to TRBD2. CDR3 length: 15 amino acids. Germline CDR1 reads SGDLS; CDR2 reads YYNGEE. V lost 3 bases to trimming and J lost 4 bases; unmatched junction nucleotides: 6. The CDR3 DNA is TGTGCCAGCAGCGCCCGACCGGGAGGCACCGGGGAGCTGTTTTTT. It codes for CASSARPGGTGELFF.

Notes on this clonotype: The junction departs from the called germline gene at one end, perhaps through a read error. In DNA, the CDR3 is TGTGCCAGCAGCTTAGAGGGAGAGAGGTCCTTC. Its protein product is CASSLEGERSF. The chain links TRBV7-8 to TRBJ1-2; D remains unclear. Germline loops: CDR1 SGHVS, CDR2 FQNEAQ. The CDR3 has 11 residues.

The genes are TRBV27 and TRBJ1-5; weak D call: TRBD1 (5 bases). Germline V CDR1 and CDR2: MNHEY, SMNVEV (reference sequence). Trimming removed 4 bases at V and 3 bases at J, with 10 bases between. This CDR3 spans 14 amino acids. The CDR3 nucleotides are TGTGCCAGCAGTTCGGGGCTTTACAATCAGCCCCAGCATTTT. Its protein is CASSSGLYNQPQHF.

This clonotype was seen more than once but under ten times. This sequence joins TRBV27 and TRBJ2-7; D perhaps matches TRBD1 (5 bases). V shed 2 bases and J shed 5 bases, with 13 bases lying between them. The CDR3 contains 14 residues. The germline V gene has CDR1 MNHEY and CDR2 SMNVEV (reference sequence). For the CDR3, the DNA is TGTGCCAGCAGTTTAGGTGCAGGGATCCACGAGCAGTACTTC. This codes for CASSLGAGIHEQYF.

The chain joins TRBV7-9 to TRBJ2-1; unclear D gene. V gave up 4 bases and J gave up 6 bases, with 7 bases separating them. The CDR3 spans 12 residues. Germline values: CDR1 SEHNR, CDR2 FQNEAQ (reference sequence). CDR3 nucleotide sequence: TGTGCCAGCAGCTCCGACCTCAATGAGCAGTTCTTC. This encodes CASSSDLNEQFF.

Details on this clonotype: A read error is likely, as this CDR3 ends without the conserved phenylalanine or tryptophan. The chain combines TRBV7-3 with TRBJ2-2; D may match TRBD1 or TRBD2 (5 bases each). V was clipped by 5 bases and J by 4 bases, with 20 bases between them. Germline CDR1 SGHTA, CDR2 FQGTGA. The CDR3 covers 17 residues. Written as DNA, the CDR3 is TGTGCCAGCAGCGCCACGGGACCTCCCAAACCCACCGGGGAGCTGTTTCTT. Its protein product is CASSATGPPKPTGELFL.

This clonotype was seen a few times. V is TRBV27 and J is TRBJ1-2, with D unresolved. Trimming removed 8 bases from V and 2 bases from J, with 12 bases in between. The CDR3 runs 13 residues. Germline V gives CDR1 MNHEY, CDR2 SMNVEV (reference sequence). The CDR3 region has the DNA TGTGCCAGCCGGGAAAGTGGAAACTATGGCTACACCTTC. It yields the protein CASRESGNYGYTF.

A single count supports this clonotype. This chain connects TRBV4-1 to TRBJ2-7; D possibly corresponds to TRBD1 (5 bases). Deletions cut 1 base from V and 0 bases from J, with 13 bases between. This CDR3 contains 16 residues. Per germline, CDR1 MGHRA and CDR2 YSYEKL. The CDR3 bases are TGCGCCAGCAGCCAAGCTTGGGGCCCGTGCTCCTACGAGCAGTACGTC. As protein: CASSQAWGPCSYEQYV.

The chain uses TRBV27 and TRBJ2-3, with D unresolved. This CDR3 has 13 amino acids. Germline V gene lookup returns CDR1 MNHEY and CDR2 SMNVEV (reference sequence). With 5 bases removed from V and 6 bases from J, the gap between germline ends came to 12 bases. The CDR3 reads CASSLLLGDTQYF. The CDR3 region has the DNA TGTGCCAGCAGTCTCCTCCTAGGGGATACGCAGTATTTT.

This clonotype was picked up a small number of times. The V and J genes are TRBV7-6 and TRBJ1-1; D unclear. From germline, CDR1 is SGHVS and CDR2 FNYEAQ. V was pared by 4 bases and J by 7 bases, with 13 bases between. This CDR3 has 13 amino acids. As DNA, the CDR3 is TGTGCCAGCAGCTCAAAAGGGCCTCTTGAAGCTTTCTTT. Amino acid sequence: CASSSKGPLEAFF.

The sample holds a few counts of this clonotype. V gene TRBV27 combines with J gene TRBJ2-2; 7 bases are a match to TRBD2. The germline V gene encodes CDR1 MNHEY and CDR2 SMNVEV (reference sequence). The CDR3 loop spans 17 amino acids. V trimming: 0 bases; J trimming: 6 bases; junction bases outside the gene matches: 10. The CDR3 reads CASSLSIGPAGAGELFF. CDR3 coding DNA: TGTGCCAGCAGTTTATCGATCGGCCCCGCGGGGGCCGGGGAGCTGTTTTTT.

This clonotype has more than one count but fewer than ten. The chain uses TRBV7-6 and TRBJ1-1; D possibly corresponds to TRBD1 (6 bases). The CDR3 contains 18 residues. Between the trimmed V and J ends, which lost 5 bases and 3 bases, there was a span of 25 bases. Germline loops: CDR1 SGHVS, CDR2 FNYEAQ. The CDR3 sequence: CASSPSQGTSWRDTEAFF. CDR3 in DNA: TGTGCCAGCAGCCCCTCGCAAGGGACATCGTGGAGGGACACTGAAGCTTTCTTT.

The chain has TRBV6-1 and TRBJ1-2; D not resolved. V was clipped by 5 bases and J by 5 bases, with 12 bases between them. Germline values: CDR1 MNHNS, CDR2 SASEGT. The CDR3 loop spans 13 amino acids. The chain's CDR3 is CASSYHTEYGYTF. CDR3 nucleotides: TGTGCCAGCAGTTATCACACGGAGTATGGCTACACCTTC.

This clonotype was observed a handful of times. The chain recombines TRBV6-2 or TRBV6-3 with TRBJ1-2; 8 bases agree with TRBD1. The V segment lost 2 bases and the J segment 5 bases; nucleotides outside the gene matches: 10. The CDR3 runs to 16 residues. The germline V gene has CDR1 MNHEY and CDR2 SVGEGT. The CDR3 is CASSYAQGARRYGYTF. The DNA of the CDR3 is TGTGCCAGCAGTTACGCCCAGGGGGCGAGGAGGTATGGCTACACCTTC.

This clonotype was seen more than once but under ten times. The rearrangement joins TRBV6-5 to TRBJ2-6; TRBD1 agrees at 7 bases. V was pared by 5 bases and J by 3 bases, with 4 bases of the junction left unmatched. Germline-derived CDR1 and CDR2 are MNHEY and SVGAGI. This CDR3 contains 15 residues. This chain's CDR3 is CASSTGADGANVLTF. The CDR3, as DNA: TGTGCCAGCAGTACAGGGGCGGATGGGGCCAACGTCCTGACTTTC.

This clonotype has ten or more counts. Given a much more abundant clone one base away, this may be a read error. The CDR3 DNA is TGTGCCAGCAGCTCGGACAGGGGAGAGACCCAGTACTTC. Translating it yields CASSSDRGETQYF. V is TRBV7-6 and J is TRBJ2-5; 9 positions match TRBD1. The CDR3 consists of 13 residues. Losses at the gene ends were 4 bases for V and 4 bases for J; bases not matched to a gene: 1. Per germline, CDR1 SGHVS and CDR2 FNYEAQ.

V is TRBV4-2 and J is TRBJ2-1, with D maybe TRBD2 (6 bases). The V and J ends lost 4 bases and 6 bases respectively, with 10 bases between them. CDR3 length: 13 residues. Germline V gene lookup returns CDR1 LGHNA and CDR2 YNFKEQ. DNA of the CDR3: TGTGCCAGCAGCCGGGAGGCCCCCAATGAGCAGTTCTTC. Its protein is CASSREAPNEQFF.

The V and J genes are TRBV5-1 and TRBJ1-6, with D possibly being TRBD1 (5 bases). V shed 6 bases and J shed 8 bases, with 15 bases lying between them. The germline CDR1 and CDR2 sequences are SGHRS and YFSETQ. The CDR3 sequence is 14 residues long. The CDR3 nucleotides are TGCGCCAGCACAATTGGGGGTGATCATTCACCCCTCCACTTT. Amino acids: CASTIGGDHSPLHF.

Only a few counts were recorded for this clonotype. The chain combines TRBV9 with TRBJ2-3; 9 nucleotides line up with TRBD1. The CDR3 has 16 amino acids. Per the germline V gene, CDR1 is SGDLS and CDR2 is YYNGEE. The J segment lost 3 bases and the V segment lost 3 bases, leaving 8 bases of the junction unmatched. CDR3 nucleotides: TGTGCCAGCAGCGCCTATACAGGGGGCGCAACAGATACGCAGTATTTT. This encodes CASSAYTGGATDTQYF.

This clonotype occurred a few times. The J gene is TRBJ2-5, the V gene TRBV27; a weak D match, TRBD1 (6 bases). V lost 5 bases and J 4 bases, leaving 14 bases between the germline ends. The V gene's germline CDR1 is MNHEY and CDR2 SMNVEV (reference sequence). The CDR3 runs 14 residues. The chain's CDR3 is CASSLGQSGETQYF. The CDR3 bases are TGTGCCAGCAGTCTGGGACAATCCGGAGAGACCCAGTACTTC.

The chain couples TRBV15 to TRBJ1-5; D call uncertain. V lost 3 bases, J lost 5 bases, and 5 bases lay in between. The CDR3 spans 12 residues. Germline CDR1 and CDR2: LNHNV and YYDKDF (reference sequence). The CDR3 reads CATSSGYQPQHF. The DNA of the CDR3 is TGTGCCACCAGCAGCGGGTATCAGCCCCAGCATTTT.

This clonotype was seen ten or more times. The CDR3 DNA sequence: TGTGCCAGCAGTCCGATAAGACAGGGTCGCACCGGGGAGCTGTTTTTT. Encoded protein: CASSPIRQGRTGELFF. The rearrangement links TRBV7-3 to TRBJ2-2; 7 bases are shared with TRBD1. The CDR3 length is 16 residues. Trimming took 6 bases from V and 4 from J; bases not matched to a gene: 11. Germline V gene lookup returns CDR1 SGHTA and CDR2 FQGTGA.